Included here is one T cell receptor (beta chain) sequence, with context. As originally analysed: Amplification from reference gene primers served as the basis for estimated nucleated cell counts. Produced via immunoSEQ multiplex PCR; TCRdb's table is partial and in-frame only. V and J calls and clone size are as listed in that table; D and trimming were resolved from the DNA. The sample has more than 140,000 clones, around 83% seen once; the top ten hold roughly 7.2%. After removal of 5 bases from V and 2 bases from J, the junction contained 6 bases not matched to a gene. Germline-derived CDR1 and CDR2 are SGHVS and FQNEAQ. This CDR3 has 15 residues. The data belong to a study of blood T cell repertoires in COVID-19. Study context: Samples came from the United States, Italy and Spain, spanning acute and convalescent COVID-19.

This receptor was taken from a woman between 50 and 59 years old in a cohort sampled during active or convalescent COVID-19. Sequenced material: peripheral blood. The chain uses TRBV7-8 and TRBJ2-7; 10 bases align to TRBD2. DNA for the CDR3: TGTGCCAGCAGCCCCGGGACTAGCGTAACCTACGAGCAGTACTTC. Protein sequence: CASSPGTSVTYEQYF.